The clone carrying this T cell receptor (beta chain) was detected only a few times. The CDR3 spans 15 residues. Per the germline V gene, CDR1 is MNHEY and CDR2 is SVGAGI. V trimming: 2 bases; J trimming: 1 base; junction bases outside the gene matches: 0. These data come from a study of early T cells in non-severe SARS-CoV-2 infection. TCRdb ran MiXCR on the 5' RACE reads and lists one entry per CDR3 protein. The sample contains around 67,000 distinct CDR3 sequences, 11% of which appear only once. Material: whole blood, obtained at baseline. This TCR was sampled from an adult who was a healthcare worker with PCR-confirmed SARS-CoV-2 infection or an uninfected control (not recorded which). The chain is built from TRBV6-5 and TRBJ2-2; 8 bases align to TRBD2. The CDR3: CASSYLAGNTGELFF. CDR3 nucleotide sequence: TGTGCCAGCAGTTACCTAGCGGGGAACACCGGGGAGCTGTTTTTT.